This TCR beta chain comes out of a study of memory CD4+ T cells and cytomegalovirus serostatus. General study findings and limits: A US-trained random forest predicted CMV serostatus with median AUC about 0.92. About two fifths of the roughly 150 known CMV-associated TCRbeta sequences appeared in CD4+ memory.

Comment on this clone: The antigen is unknown.

The method was immunoSEQ multiplex PCR; TCRdb's version includes in-frame clones alone and lacks a portion of them. The data show 25,000 to 30,000 clones, around 75% seen once. The sort gate was single viable CD3+CD4+CD8-CD45RO+ cells for memory CD4+ T cells. CD4+ T cells were isolated by positive magnetic selection. This clonotype originated in an adult in good health and CMV-seronegative. The sample was memory CD4+ T cells from blood.

The CDR3 DNA reads TGTGCCAGCAGTCAGGGTAGGGGGCAGTTCTTC. This translates into CASSQGRGQFF. This rearrangement joins TRBV6-6 to TRBJ2-1; possible D gene TRBD1, 5 bases. Germline-derived CDR1 and CDR2 are MNHNY and SVGAGI (reference sequence). The V and J ends lost 5 bases and 12 bases respectively, with 11 bases between them. CDR3 length equals 11 residues.